This T cell receptor beta chain was retrieved from a study of blood T cell repertoires in COVID-19 (dated by TCRdb to 2019 to 2021). About the full investigation: The collaborator samples originated in the United States, Italy and Spain and spanned the acute and convalescent phases of COVID-19. The prospective study material was composed of cDNA or gDNA derived from T cells, B-cell-depleted T cells, or PBMCs. Deeply sampled blood TCRbeta repertoires from subjects exposed to, actively infected with, or recovered from COVID-19 were included in the dataset. The repertoires were released in a freely available public database meant as a resource for research on the immune response to SARS-CoV-2. The samples were drawn from two sources: the first 160 participants of the ongoing ImmuneRACE study, and fewer than 1,500 subjects contributed by 6 global collaborators. A de-identified subject ID, COVID-19 status, age in years and sex were almost always included in the sample metadata. Where available, HLA class I and class II types were obtained from metadata supplied by the sample provider rather than from assay-based typing.

Note on this clone: The specificity of this receptor is unknown. The sample holds no much larger clone one base away, and base qualities are not on file.

The collaborating institutions used their own protocols to collect whole blood in K2EDTA tubes. For TCRbeta analysis, collaborator samples were shipped as frozen whole blood, as isolated PBMCs, or as DNA extracted from either sample type. The study at large found these results: Clinical and demographic metadata were provided uncurated, with the amount varying by source and participant.

CDR1 SQVTM and CDR2 ANQGSEA were looked up in the germline V gene. V loses 1 base of germline sequence and J loses 7 bases, and the interval between the two ends is 11 bases. The CDR3 runs 13 residues from the cysteine to the phenylalanine. Only the CDR3 DNA is retained, 39 bases long and in frame from the first base. TCRbeta CDR3 regions were amplified from genomic DNA using the immunoSEQ Assay, a bias-controlled multiplex PCR. Turning to the authors' computational methods: Within the assay, amplification of reference gene primers was used to estimate how many nucleated cells each sample contained. To quantify the absolute abundance of each unique TCRbeta CDR3 rearrangement, sequence reads were collapsed and filtered. For each sample, productive Simpson clonality was calculated by taking the square root of Simpson's diversity index across productive rearrangements. TCRdb took this table from immuneACCESS and kept in-frame rearrangements with V and J called. Such tables lack part of the clones; where checked against another copy, unresolved V genes explain under half of the gap, and the rest is unexplained. The DNA was the basis for D and trimming; V, J and clone size are from that table. The sample table contains 200,000 to 300,000 clones; only one count was recorded for over 80% of them. The top ten clonotypes cover around 5.5% of the sample.

The receptor was isolated from a human donor in a cohort sampled during active COVID-19. The V gene is TRBV29-1 and the J gene is TRBJ2-1; TRBD2 is a possible D gene, resting on 6 matching bases. Sequenced input: peripheral blood. The CDR3 has the sequence CSVEGDFRNEQFF. The DNA reads as follows: TGCAGCGTTGAAGGGGACTTCCGTAATGAGCAGTTCTTC.